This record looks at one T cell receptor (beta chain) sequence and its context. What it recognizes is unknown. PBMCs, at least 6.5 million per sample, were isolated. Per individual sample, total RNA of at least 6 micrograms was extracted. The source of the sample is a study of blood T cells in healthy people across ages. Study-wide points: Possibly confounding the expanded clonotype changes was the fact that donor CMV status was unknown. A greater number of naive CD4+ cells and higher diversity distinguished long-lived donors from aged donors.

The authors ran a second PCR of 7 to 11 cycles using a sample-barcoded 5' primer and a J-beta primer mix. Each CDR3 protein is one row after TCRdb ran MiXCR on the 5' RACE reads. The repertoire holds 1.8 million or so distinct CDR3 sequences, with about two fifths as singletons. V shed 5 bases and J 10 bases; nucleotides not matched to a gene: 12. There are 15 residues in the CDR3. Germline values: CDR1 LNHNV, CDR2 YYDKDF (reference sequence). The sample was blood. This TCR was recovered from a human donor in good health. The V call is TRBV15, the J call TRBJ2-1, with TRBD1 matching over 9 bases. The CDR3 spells CATSEGQGSLWEQFF. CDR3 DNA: TGTGCCACCAGCGAAGGACAGGGGTCCTTATGGGAGCAGTTCTTC.